Listed below are T cell receptor beta chains from one sample, sequenced in a study of blood T cell repertoires in COVID-19. Sequenced by immunoSEQ multiplex PCR; TCRdb stores in-frame clones only, minus some. The data contain some 250,000 clones, more than 70% of them singletons. Sequencing used peripheral blood. These receptors originate from a woman in her 40s who had recovered from COVID-19. Both conserved end residues are part of each CDR3. Fields, in order: V gene, D gene, J gene, clone size, CDR3 DNA, CDR3 protein. The D gene is left open where the match is weak. Not all rows give a size; the values are once, few, many and, for expanded clones, a class.

TRBV5-4	NA	TRBJ1-4	NA	TGTGCCAGCAGCTTGGCCGGGGTTGAAAAACTGTTTTTT	CASSLAGVEKLFF
TRBV7-2	TRBD1	TRBJ1-2	NA	TGTGCCAGCAGCTTAAACATGGGACAGAACTATGGCTACACCTTC	CASSLNMGQNYGYTF
TRBV7-6	NA	TRBJ1-5	NA	TGTGCCAGCAGCTTGGCACCAGGCGATAGCAATCAGCCCCAGCATTTT	CASSLAPGDSNQPQHF
TRBV6-2/TRBV6-3	TRBD2	TRBJ2-1	NA	TGTGCCAGCAGTTACCCTACTAGCGGGAGGGGGAGCTCCTACAATGAGCAGTTCTTC	CASSYPTSGRGSSYNEQFF
TRBV6-5	NA	TRBJ2-7	once	TGTGCCAGCAGATCTGCGGGTGGCGACGAGCAGTACTTC	CASRSAGGDEQYF
TRBV5-8	NA	TRBJ1-1	NA	TGTGCCTGCGGCGTGGGCTTGAGGGCCCCGAACACTGAAGCTTTCTTT	CACGVGLRAPNTEAFF
TRBV5-1	NA	TRBJ1-2	NA	TGCGCCAGCAGCTTGGGGGGCCAGTCCCTTCATGGCTACACCTTC	CASSLGGQSLHGYTF
TRBV19	NA	TRBJ2-3	NA	TGTGCCAGTAGTATGCAGGCCACAGATACGCAGTATTTT	CASSMQATDTQYF
TRBV24-1	NA	TRBJ2-2	NA	TGTGCCACTTCAGTGGCCGGGTCCGGGGAGCTGTTTTTT	CATSVAGSGELFF
TRBV9	NA	TRBJ2-1	NA	TGTGCCAGCAGCGTAGTCGGGGGCTCCTACAATGAGCAGTTCTTC	CASSVVGGSYNEQFF
TRBV24-1	TRBD2	TRBJ2-1	NA	TGTGCCACCAGTGATGCGGGGGTGGCAAAATTCTTC	CATSDAGVAKFF
TRBV27	NA	TRBJ1-5	NA	TGTGCCAGCAGTCCCCTTGGGGGCCCAGATCAGCCCCAGCATTTT	CASSPLGGPDQPQHF
TRBV21-1	NA	TRBJ1-2	NA	TGTGCCAGCAGCAAAGGGGGAGGGGAGGTAAGGGGCACTAGGTATGGCTACACCTTC	CASSKGGGEVRGTRYGYTF
TRBV2	NA	TRBJ1-1	NA	TGTGTCGGGGCCAGGGGAACTGAAGCTTTCTTT	CVGARGTEAFF
TRBV6-4	NA	TRBJ2-2	NA	TGTGCCAGCAGCGGCCGGACCCCGGACAGTGCGAACACCGGGGAGCTGTTTTTT	CASSGRTPDSANTGELFF
TRBV10-3	NA	TRBJ2-1	NA	TGTGCCATCAGGACCGGGACACCCGGTGGTGAGCAGTTCTTC	CAIRTGTPGGEQFF
TRBV3-1/TRBV3-2	TRBD1	TRBJ2-4	NA	TGTGCCAGCAGCCAAGCCGACAGGGATCTAGCCAAAAACATTCAGTACTTC	CASSQADRDLAKNIQYF
TRBV6-5	NA	TRBJ1-1	NA	TGTGCCAGCAGAACACCCACTGAAGCTTTCTTT	CASRTPTEAFF
TRBV25-1	NA	TRBJ1-3	NA	TGTGCCAGCTCAGGACACATCTCTGGAAACACCATATATTTT	CASSGHISGNTIYF
TRBV11-2	NA	TRBJ2-5	NA	TGTGCCAGCAGCTTATGGGGCCGTAGCCAAGAGACCCAGTACTTC	CASSLWGRSQETQYF
TRBV13	TRBD1	TRBJ1-1	NA	TGTGCCAGCAGCCCTAGGGACAGAAACACTGAAGCTTTCTTT	CASSPRDRNTEAFF
TRBV29-1	NA	TRBJ2-7	NA	TGCAGCGTTGAACGCCGCTATCCCTCCTACGAGCAGTACTTC	CSVERRYPSYEQYF
TRBV6-6	TRBD2	TRBJ2-1	NA	TGTGCCAGCAGTTATTCCCTAGCGGGGCCCCCGCAGGAGCAGTTCTTC	CASSYSLAGPPQEQFF
TRBV27	TRBD2	TRBJ2-1	NA	TGTGCCAGCAGCCGCGGACTAGCACCAGAGCAGTTCTTC	CASSRGLAPEQFF
TRBV6-4	TRBD1	TRBJ2-7	NA	TGTGCCAGCAGTGCTACGACAGGGCTCGAGCAGTACTTC	CASSATTGLEQYF
TRBV5-1	TRBD1	TRBJ2-7	NA	TGCGCCAGCAGCTTGGCGCCGGGACAGGGGGCTTACGAGCAGTACTTC	CASSLAPGQGAYEQYF
TRBV13	TRBD2	TRBJ2-1	NA	TGTGCCAGCAGCTTAGGACTAGCGGGAGCGGGCGGGAAGCAGTTCTTC	CASSLGLAGAGGKQFF
TRBV15	TRBD2	TRBJ2-3	NA	TGTGCCACCAGCAGAGGGAGCGGGAGGGGGATAGATACGCAGTATTTT	CATSRGSGRGIDTQYF
TRBV7-9	NA	TRBJ1-2	NA	TGTGCCAGCAGCCCCCCGCAGGGGCTCACCTATGGCTACACCTTC	CASSPPQGLTYGYTF
TRBV5-8	TRBD1	TRBJ1-6	once	TGTGCCAGCAGCTCACAGGGGCGTAATTCACCCCTCCACTTT	CASSSQGRNSPLHF
TRBV10-3	NA	TRBJ2-3	NA	TGTGCCATCAGTGACTCGGCTAGCTTGGATACGCAGTATTTT	CAISDSASLDTQYF
TRBV20-1	TRBD1	TRBJ1-2	NA	TGCAGTGCTAGTAAGGGGGCGGAGTCCTATGGCTACACCTTC	CSASKGAESYGYTF
TRBV18	TRBD1	TRBJ1-5	NA	TGTGCCAGCTCACCTCGACAGGGGTTCCATCAGCCCCAGCATTTT	CASSPRQGFHQPQHF
TRBV5-4	NA	TRBJ2-1	NA	TGTGCCAGCAGCACCTATAATGAGCAGTTCTTC	CASSTYNEQFF